The 19 T cell receptor beta chains below were found in one sample sequenced in a study of cytomegalovirus exposure and HLA in healthy donors. The protocol was immunoSEQ multiplex PCR, while the TCRdb copy is restricted to in-frame clones and leaves out a portion. Among 150,000 or so clones listed, about 91% were seen once. Specimen: PBMCs. Every receptor here comes from a woman younger than 30 in good health and CMV-seropositive.

This clone was counted a single time. The gene calls are TRBV7-2 and TRBJ2-1; TRBD2 agrees at 11 bases. The CDR3 loop spans 15 amino acids. The V gene end was trimmed by 1 base and the J gene end by 13 bases; junction bases not matched to a gene: 9. The germline V gene encodes CDR1 SGHTA and CDR2 FQGNSA. CDR3 amino acids: CASSLGGSGGASQFF. CDR3 DNA sequence: TGTGCCAGCAGCTTAGGTGGTAGCGGGGGGGCATCCCAGTTCTTC.

CDR3 amino acids: CASRRTGAGNTIYF. The CDR3 DNA follows: TGTGCCAGCAGGCGGACAGGGGCCGGAAACACCATATATTTT. This sequence joins TRBV28 and TRBJ1-3; 9 nucleotides line up with TRBD1. The CDR3 consists of 14 residues. Germline trimming cut 6 bases from V and 4 bases from J; bases unmatched to any gene: 4. CDR1 is MDHEN and CDR2 is SYDVKM in the germline V gene.

The chain couples TRBV10-1 to TRBJ1-1; TRBD1 matches 8 bases. Germline V gives CDR1 WNHNN, CDR2 SYGVQD (reference sequence). The CDR3 length is 13 residues. Losses at the gene ends were 5 bases for V and 7 bases for J; bases not matched to a gene: 6. Here the CDR3 reads CASSRGQASEAFF. CDR3 nucleotides: TGCGCCAGCAGTCGGGGACAGGCAAGTGAAGCTTTCTTT.

The chain recombines TRBV5-6 with TRBJ2-2; D is unclear. Germline CDR1 SGHDT, CDR2 YYEEEE. Trimming shortened V by 2 bases and J by 7 bases, and 6 bases separated the two germline ends. The CDR3 extends over 12 amino acids. The CDR3 region is CASSLTVGELFF. The CDR3 DNA sequence: TGTGCCAGCAGCTTAACGGTCGGGGAGCTGTTTTTT.

The V gene is TRBV9, the J gene TRBJ1-1; no firm D call. Germline CDR1 reads SGDLS; CDR2 reads YYNGEE. This CDR3 is 13 amino acids long. V gave up 0 bases and J gave up 6 bases, with 9 bases separating them. DNA of the CDR3: TGTGCCAGCAGCGTAGCTATGCACTCTGAAGCTTTCTTT. Translated, it gives CASSVAMHSEAFF.

The chain uses TRBV19 and TRBJ2-4; TRBD1 is a possible D gene (6 bases). Between the trimmed V and J ends, which lost 6 bases and 3 bases, there was a span of 6 bases. The CDR3 is 12 amino acids. In germline, CDR1 is LNHDA, CDR2 SQIVND (reference sequence). The CDR3 loop is CASRDSKNIQYF. CDR3 nucleotides: TGTGCCAGTAGGGACAGCAAAAACATTCAGTACTTC.

The V call is TRBV30, the J call TRBJ2-1; 8 bases line up with TRBD2. From germline, CDR1 is GTSNPN and CDR2 SVGIG (reference sequence). Losses at the gene ends were 1 base for V and 4 bases for J; bases not matched to a gene: 9. The CDR3 extends over 16 amino acids. CDR3 nucleotide sequence: TGTGCCTGGAGTGCCCCCCCCCAGCGGGGGTACAATGAGCAGTTCTTC. Translating gives CAWSAPPQRGYNEQFF.

This clone has just a few counts. The chain combines TRBV7-9 with TRBJ1-6, with TRBD1 matching 7 bases. With 4 bases clipped from V and 8 bases from J, the junction kept 5 bases outside the gene matches. Germline loops: CDR1 SEHNR, CDR2 FQNEAQ (reference sequence). The CDR3 consists of 14 residues. CDR3 sequence reads: CASSSDRAYSPLHF. The CDR3 region has the DNA TGTGCCAGCAGCTCCGACAGGGCCTATTCACCCCTCCACTTT. The full variable domain, in which reference TRBV7-9 and TRBJ1-6 provide the parts outside the CDR3, is DTGVSQNPRHKITKRGQNVTFRCDPISEHNRLYWYRQTLGQGPEFLTYFQNEAQLEKSRLLSDRFSAERPKGSFSTLEIQRTEQGDSAMYLCASSSDRAYSPLHFGNGTRLTVT.

The chain joins TRBV28 to TRBJ2-2, with 16 bases lining up with TRBD2. The V and J ends lost 6 bases and 4 bases, in that order; junction bases with no gene match: 8. Germline CDR1 MDHEN, CDR2 SYDVKM. The CDR3 is 18 amino acids. CDR3 in DNA: TGTGCCAGCAGGCCTCCGGGACTAGCGGGGGGGCGCACCGGGGAGCTGTTTTTT. Translation gives CASRPPGLAGGRTGELFF.

The chain has TRBV21-1 and TRBJ1-1; whether TRBD1, the table's D call, matches the DNA was not checked. TRBV21-1 is a pseudogene. The CDR3 sequence is 15 residues long. CDR3 in amino acids: CASSNYRDRPTEAFF. CDR3 coding DNA: TGTGCCAGCAGCAACTACAGGGATAGGCCCACTGAAGCTTTCTTT.

The J gene is TRBJ2-5, the V gene TRBV4-2; TRBD2 aligns across 10 bases. Looked up from germline, CDR1 is LGHNA and CDR2 is YNFKEQ. The CDR3 is 14 amino acids. The V segment lost 6 bases and the J segment 3 bases; nucleotides outside the gene matches: 4. The CDR3 sequence: CASRTGLAEETQYF. The CDR3 DNA follows: TGTGCCAGCAGGACAGGACTAGCGGAAGAGACCCAGTACTTC.

V usage is TRBV5-1 and J usage is TRBJ1-6; D possibly corresponds to TRBD1 (5 bases). The CDR3 is made up of 21 amino acids. The V and J ends lost 5 bases and 3 bases respectively, with 30 bases between them. CDR1 is SGHRS, CDR2 YFSETQ, per germline. CDR3 protein: CASRINPQGKAHTGYNSPLHF. CDR3 in DNA: TGCGCCAGCAGAATCAACCCGCAGGGAAAAGCTCATACGGGCTATAATTCACCCCTCCACTTT.

V is TRBV9 and J is TRBJ1-2, with D unresolved. V was cut by 7 bases and J by 4 bases, with 14 bases left in between. The length of the CDR3 is 13 residues. Germline values: CDR1 SGDLS, CDR2 YYNGEE. The CDR3 bases are TGTGCCAGCGCGGGAGGGAGTCGCTATGGCTACACCTTC. It is translated as CASAGGSRYGYTF. Filled out from reference TRBV9 and TRBJ1-2, the complete variable domain reads DSGVTQTPKHLITATGQRVTLRCSPRSGDLSVYWYQQSLDQGLQFLIQYYNGEERAKGNILERFSAQQFPDLHSELNLSSLELGDSALYFCASAGGSRYGYTFGSGTRLTVV.

Here the CDR3 reads CASSWQVEETQYF. CDR3 in DNA: TGTGCCAGCAGTTGGCAAGTTGAAGAGACCCAGTACTTC. This chain uses TRBV7-8 with TRBJ2-5; D uncertain. The V and J ends lost 6 bases and 3 bases respectively, with 11 bases between them. Looked up from germline, CDR1 is SGHVS and CDR2 is FQNEAQ. This CDR3 spans 13 amino acids.

This chain uses TRBV5-4 with TRBJ1-1; TRBD1 might be the D (6 bases). The CDR3 loop spans 18 amino acids. Germline V CDR1 and CDR2: SGHNT, YYREEE (reference sequence). V lost 0 bases and J 6 bases, leaving 24 bases between the germline ends. This chain's CDR3 is CASSLVVRRPGGRPEAFF. The DNA for the CDR3 is TGTGCCAGCAGCTTGGTAGTCAGACGGCCCGGGGGGCGTCCTGAAGCTTTCTTT.

The CDR3 DNA reads as TGTGCCAGCTCGCCGGGGTCCTACAATGAGCAGTTCTTC. This gives the protein CASSPGSYNEQFF. The chain has TRBV18 and TRBJ2-1, with D possibly TRBD2 on 5 matching bases. Germline CDR1 reads KGHSH; CDR2 reads LQKENI. The germline V and J ends were trimmed by 6 bases and 1 base, with 7 bases remaining between them. This CDR3 comprises 13 residues.

This clone was seen a single time. In nucleotides, the CDR3 is TGTGCCATCAGTCAACAGGGGGCCACCTATGGCTACACCTTC. It is translated as CAISQQGATYGYTF. The chain has TRBV10-3 and TRBJ1-2; TRBD1 agrees at 9 bases. CDR1 is ENHRY and CDR2 is SYGVKD in the germline V gene. With V trimmed by 5 bases and J by 4 bases, 5 bases remained unmatched. The CDR3 is 14 amino acids.

The chain combines TRBV7-9 with TRBJ2-7; D ambiguous. Between the trimmed V and J ends, which lost 2 bases and 6 bases, there was a span of 8 bases. The CDR3 loop spans 12 amino acids. CDR1 is SEHNR and CDR2 is FQNEAQ in the germline V gene (reference sequence). The CDR3 reads CASSLQESEQYF. CDR3 DNA sequence: TGTGCCAGCAGCTTACAGGAATCCGAGCAGTACTTC.

This clone has only one observation. This sequence joins TRBV7-2 and TRBJ2-5; D perhaps matches TRBD2 (6 bases). The CDR3 loop spans 15 amino acids. Germline V lookup: CDR1 SGHTA, CDR2 FQGNSA. V lost 3 bases, J lost 7 bases, and 18 bases lay in between. CDR3 amino acids: CASSLSGDYGRTQYF. The CDR3 bases are TGTGCCAGCAGCTTGTCGGGGGATTACGGGAGGACCCAGTACTTC.